Detailed here is one T cell receptor (beta chain). Its antigen remains undetermined. Compared with germline, one end of the junction differs, possibly owing to a read error. This sample was taken from a study of tumor-infiltrating lymphocytes in primary liver carcinoma (dated by TCRdb to 2015 to 2018). About the investigation overall: Of the five patients (three men and two women, aged 30 to 69 years), four had hepatocellular carcinoma and one had combined HCC and intrahepatic cholangiocarcinoma. The five patients had tumors of stage T1-T3 N0M0, with maximum diameters ranging from 4.2 to 10 cm. Each sample produced roughly 3.65 to 8 million productive TCRbeta reads, and read depth showed no significant difference between tissue types. TCRbeta repertoire sequencing, expression microarrays and whole-exome sequencing were combined in the study across five regions of each liver tumor, with adjacent normal tissue and blood also included. A total of 35 or so specimens from 5 patients went through TCRbeta repertoire sequencing, namely 25 tumor regions, 5 adjacent noncancerous liver tissues and 5 peripheral blood samples. The 25 or so tumor region samples were profiled with Agilent mRNA microarrays so that TCRbeta repertoire diversity could be related to the local molecular phenotype. High reproducibility was observed for the technical replicate repertoires, with mean shared-clone rates roughly 0.92 and correlation coefficients above 0.95. Points the paper makes about the study in general: Compared with blood, tumors had a significantly larger share of the repertoire taken up by the top 250 clones (p = 0.039). Only roughly 7-24% of top clones appeared in all five regions of a tumor, which suggests that tumor-infiltrating T cells are spatially heterogeneous. Comparison of CD4+ and CD8+ T cell repertoires was precluded by the use of bulk unsorted samples. Only the TCR beta chain was sequenced, so true repertoire diversity is likely underestimated because unpaired alpha chains were not captured. The study included only five patients, and the authors note findings should be validated in a larger study. Pairs of tumor regions showed greater repertoire overlap (mean 36%) than tumor-adjacent pairs (roughly 17%) or tumor-blood pairs (around 15%), which is consistent with antigen-driven expansion.

There are 15 amino acids in the CDR3, from cysteine to phenylalanine inclusive. Of the read, only the CDR3 DNA is kept; its 45 bases are in frame from base 1. Sequences LGHNA (CDR1) and YNFKEQ (CDR2) are obtained from the germline V gene. Starting from 450 to 500 ng total RNA, TCRbeta-specific cDNA was produced by reverse transcription with a constant-region primer and ProtoScript II reverse transcriptase. Construction of the TCRbeta libraries relied on three nested rounds of multiplex PCR, following a slightly modified ARM-PCR procedure. Multiplex TRBV1-TRBV30 forward primers and a Cbeta reverse primer were used in the first two PCR rounds, each of which was run for approximately 9 cycles. Sample barcodes and Illumina adapters were added in a final 25-cycle PCR with Deep VentR polymerase. Before sequencing, amplicons of 200-500 bp were purified from gel using a QIAquick gel extraction kit. An Illumina HiSeq 2500 was used to sequence the TCRbeta amplicons, generating 250-bp paired-end reads. Turning to the authors' computational methods: Trimmomatic v0.33 was used to quality-trim the reads, and FLASH v1.2.11 was used to merge paired reads so that full CDR3 sequences could be recovered. V, D and J germline segments were assigned to the rearranged TCRbeta sequences using MiGEC v1.2.1b. Clonotype statistics and Shannon-Wiener diversity indices were computed with VDJtools v1.0.0. Except for diversity analysis, only each sample's 250 most abundant clonotypes were used in subsequent analyses to reduce sampling bias. The public reads were reprocessed in TCRdb via fastp at Q25 and MiXCR, keeping in-frame beta chains. CDR3 protein sequences are deduplicated, and each keeps its most common genes and DNA. The V and J calls come from TCRdb's annotation, not from the publication. The sample yields around 81,000 distinct CDR3 sequences; 71% were counted once. In total, the top ten clones hold roughly 15% of the sample.

Total RNA and DNA were co-extracted from approximately 20-30 mg of bulk tissue with the AllPrep DNA/RNA mini kit, without cell sorting. Between late 2015 and March 2016, five patients in China with histopathologically diagnosed primary liver carcinoma had their tumors surgically resected. Chronic HBV infection was present in the patients, and the patients were treatment-naive at sampling. Each tumor was sampled at five spatially separated regions: the superior, inferior, left-lateral and right-lateral poles and the tumor centre. More than 75% viable tumor cells were found by histology in every tumor sample. Pieces of fresh tumor and adjacent tissue were cut in half, with one half kept in RNAlater at -80 degrees C and the other half sent for histology.

The sequenced sample was liver tumor tissue from sampling region 4. The sample's cell subset or site label is to be understood as: tumor region T4, right-lateral pole. The receptor was isolated from a woman aged 55-75 years with primary liver carcinoma and hepatitis B virus infection. This chain joins TRBV4-2 to TRBJ2-3, and 9 bases in between align with TRBD2. In nucleotide form, the sequence is TGTGCCAGCGGCCAATTTGGCGGGAGGGTAGATACACAGTATTTT. Translated, this gives CASGQFGGRVDTQYF.